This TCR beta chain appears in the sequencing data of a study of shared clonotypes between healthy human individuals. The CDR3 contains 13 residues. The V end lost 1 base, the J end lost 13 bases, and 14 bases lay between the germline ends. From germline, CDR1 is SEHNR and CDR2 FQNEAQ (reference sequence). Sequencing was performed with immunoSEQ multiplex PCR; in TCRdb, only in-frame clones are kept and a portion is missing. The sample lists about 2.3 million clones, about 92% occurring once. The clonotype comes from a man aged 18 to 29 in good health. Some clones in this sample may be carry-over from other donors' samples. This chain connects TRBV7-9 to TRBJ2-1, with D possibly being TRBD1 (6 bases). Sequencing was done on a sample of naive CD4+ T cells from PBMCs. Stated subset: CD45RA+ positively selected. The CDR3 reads CASSLVGARNQFF. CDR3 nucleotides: TGTGCCAGCAGCTTAGTGGGGGCGCGGAACCAGTTCTTC.